These T cell receptor beta chains were read from a single sample in a study of T cells in Graves' hyperthyroidism and ophthalmopathy. From the multiplex PCR reads, TCRdb called clonotypes with MiXCR, one entry per CDR3 protein. The profile covers about 290,000 distinct CDR3 sequences, with around 15% appearing a single time and 7.9% taken by the ten largest. Sequencing input: blood. All receptors come from a woman between 40 and 50 years old with Graves' hyperthyroidism. Both conserved end residues are part of each CDR3. D genes are given only for firm matches. Size is stated for part of the rows, as once, few or many counts, or as a class when the clone is expanded.

TRBV18	TRBD1	TRBJ1-1	-	CASSPSHRGPGTEAFF	TGTGCCAGCTCACCATCGCACAGGGGGCCGGGTACTGAAGCTTTCTTT
TRBV30	TRBD2	TRBJ2-1	few	CAWSAGLGFDNEQFF	TGTGCCTGGAGTGCGGGACTAGGATTCGACAATGAGCAGTTCTTC
TRBV3-1	-	TRBJ1-4	many	CASSHGGEKLFF	TGTGCCAGCAGCCATGGGGGAGAAAAACTGTTTTTT
TRBV6-1	-	TRBJ2-7	many	CASSVATAGTYEQYF	TGTGCCAGCAGCGTCGCGACAGCTGGTACCTACGAGCAGTACTTC
TRBV5-1	-	TRBJ2-3	few	CASSAGGGGSTDTQYF	TGCGCCAGCAGCGCCGGAGGGGGCGGGAGCACAGATACGCAGTATTTT
TRBV13	-	TRBJ2-1	-	CASSPPGVSSYNEQFF	TGTGCCAGCAGCCCCCCGGGGGTAAGCTCCTACAATGAGCAGTTCTTC
TRBV5-5	TRBD1	TRBJ1-4	few	CASRKDRRGYEKLFF	TGTGCCAGCAGAAAGGACAGGCGGGGGTATGAAAAACTGTTTTTT
TRBV25-1	TRBD2	TRBJ2-2	few	CASTSAGGFGELFF	TGTGCCAGCACTTCCGCGGGAGGGTTCGGGGAGCTGTTTTTT
TRBV2	-	TRBJ1-2	many	CASSGPRENYGYTF	TGTGCCAGCAGTGGGCCCAGGGAAAACTATGGCTACACCTTC
TRBV4-1	-	TRBJ2-7	-	CASSQDGQAGSYEQYF	TGCGCCAGCAGCCAAGACGGGCAGGCCGGGTCCTACGAGCAGTACTTC
TRBV28	TRBD1	TRBJ2-7	-	CASSSTGAGTYEQYF	TGTGCCAGCAGTTCGACAGGGGCCGGGACCTACGAGCAGTACTTC
TRBV5-1	-	TRBJ1-3	-	CASSFAGYGNTIYF	TGCGCCAGCAGCTTTGCAGGGTATGGAAACACCATATATTTT
TRBV11-2	-	TRBJ1-1	many	CASRLELNTEAFF	TGTGCCAGCAGACTGGAGTTGAACACTGAAGCTTTCTTT
TRBV10-3	TRBD1	TRBJ1-2	-	CAIPFGGTDGYTF	TGTGCCATCCCATTTGGGGGGACAGATGGCTACACCTTC
TRBV7-9	TRBD2	TRBJ2-1	many	CASSLGSGRSYNEQFF	TGTGCCAGCAGCTTAGGTAGCGGGAGAAGCTACAATGAGCAGTTCTTC
TRBV27	-	TRBJ2-5	many	CASPGSLLCGTQYF	TGTGCCAGCCCCGGCTCCCTATTATGTGGGACCCAGTACTTC
TRBV14	-	TRBJ1-1	few	CASSQYEPRGRRGTEAFF	TGTGCCAGCAGCCAATATGAACCCCGGGGGCGCCGGGGCACTGAAGCTTTCTTT
TRBV6-1	TRBD1	TRBJ2-1	few	CASSSQGAYNEQFF	TGTGCCAGCAGTTCACAGGGGGCTTACAATGAGCAGTTCTTC
TRBV7-2	TRBD2	TRBJ2-7	many	CASSLGGLERTYEQYF	TGTGCCAGCAGCTTAGGGGGACTAGAGCGCACCTACGAGCAGTACTTC